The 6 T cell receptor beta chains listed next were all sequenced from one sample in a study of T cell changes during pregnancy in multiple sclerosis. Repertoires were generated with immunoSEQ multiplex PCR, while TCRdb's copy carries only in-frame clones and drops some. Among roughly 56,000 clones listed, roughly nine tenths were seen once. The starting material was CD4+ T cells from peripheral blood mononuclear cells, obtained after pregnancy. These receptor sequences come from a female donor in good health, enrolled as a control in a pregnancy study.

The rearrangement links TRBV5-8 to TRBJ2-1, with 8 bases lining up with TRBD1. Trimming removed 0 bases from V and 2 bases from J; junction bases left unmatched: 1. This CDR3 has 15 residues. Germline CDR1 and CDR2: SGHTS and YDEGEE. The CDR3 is CASSLGTGTYNEQFF. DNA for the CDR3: TGTGCCAGCAGCTTGGGGACAGGGACCTACAATGAGCAGTTCTTC. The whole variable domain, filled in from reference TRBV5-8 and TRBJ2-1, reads EAGVTQSPTHLIKTRGQQATLRCSPISGHTSVYWYQQALGLGLQFLLWYDEGEERNRGNFPPRFSGRQFPNYSSELNVNALELEDSALYLCASSLGTGTYNEQFFGPGTRLTVL.

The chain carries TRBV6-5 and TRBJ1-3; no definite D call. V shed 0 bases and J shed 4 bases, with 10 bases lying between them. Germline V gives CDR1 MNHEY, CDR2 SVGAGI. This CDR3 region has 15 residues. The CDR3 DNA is TGTGCCAGCAGTTACTCCATCGGTCGGGGAAACACCATATATTTT. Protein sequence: CASSYSIGRGNTIYF.

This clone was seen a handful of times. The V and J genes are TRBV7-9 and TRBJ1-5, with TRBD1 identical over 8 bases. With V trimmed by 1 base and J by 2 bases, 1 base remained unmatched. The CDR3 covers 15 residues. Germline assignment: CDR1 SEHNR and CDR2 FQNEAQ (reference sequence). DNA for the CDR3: TGTGCCAGCAGCTTAGAGGGACAGGGCAATCAGCCCCAGCATTTT. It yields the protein CASSLEGQGNQPQHF.

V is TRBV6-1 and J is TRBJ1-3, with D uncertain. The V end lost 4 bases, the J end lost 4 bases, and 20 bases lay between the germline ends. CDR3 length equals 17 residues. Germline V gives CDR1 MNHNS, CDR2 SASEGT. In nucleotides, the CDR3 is TGTGCCAGCAGTGCGGGTCCGATACGTACATTAGGAAACACCATATATTTT. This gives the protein CASSAGPIRTLGNTIYF.

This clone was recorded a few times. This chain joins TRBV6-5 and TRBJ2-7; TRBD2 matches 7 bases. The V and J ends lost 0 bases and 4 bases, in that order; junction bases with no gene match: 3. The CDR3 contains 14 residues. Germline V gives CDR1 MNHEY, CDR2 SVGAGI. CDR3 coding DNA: TGTGCCAGCAGTTACTCAGGGAGGGGTTACGAGCAGTACTTC. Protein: CASSYSGRGYEQYF.

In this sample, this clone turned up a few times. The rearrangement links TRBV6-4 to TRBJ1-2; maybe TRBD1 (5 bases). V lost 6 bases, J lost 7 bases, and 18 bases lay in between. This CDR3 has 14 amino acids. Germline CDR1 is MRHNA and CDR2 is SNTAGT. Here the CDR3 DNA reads TGTGCCAGCAGCCCCTTGGGGCAGGGCGTTGGCTACACCTTC. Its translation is CASSPLGQGVGYTF.